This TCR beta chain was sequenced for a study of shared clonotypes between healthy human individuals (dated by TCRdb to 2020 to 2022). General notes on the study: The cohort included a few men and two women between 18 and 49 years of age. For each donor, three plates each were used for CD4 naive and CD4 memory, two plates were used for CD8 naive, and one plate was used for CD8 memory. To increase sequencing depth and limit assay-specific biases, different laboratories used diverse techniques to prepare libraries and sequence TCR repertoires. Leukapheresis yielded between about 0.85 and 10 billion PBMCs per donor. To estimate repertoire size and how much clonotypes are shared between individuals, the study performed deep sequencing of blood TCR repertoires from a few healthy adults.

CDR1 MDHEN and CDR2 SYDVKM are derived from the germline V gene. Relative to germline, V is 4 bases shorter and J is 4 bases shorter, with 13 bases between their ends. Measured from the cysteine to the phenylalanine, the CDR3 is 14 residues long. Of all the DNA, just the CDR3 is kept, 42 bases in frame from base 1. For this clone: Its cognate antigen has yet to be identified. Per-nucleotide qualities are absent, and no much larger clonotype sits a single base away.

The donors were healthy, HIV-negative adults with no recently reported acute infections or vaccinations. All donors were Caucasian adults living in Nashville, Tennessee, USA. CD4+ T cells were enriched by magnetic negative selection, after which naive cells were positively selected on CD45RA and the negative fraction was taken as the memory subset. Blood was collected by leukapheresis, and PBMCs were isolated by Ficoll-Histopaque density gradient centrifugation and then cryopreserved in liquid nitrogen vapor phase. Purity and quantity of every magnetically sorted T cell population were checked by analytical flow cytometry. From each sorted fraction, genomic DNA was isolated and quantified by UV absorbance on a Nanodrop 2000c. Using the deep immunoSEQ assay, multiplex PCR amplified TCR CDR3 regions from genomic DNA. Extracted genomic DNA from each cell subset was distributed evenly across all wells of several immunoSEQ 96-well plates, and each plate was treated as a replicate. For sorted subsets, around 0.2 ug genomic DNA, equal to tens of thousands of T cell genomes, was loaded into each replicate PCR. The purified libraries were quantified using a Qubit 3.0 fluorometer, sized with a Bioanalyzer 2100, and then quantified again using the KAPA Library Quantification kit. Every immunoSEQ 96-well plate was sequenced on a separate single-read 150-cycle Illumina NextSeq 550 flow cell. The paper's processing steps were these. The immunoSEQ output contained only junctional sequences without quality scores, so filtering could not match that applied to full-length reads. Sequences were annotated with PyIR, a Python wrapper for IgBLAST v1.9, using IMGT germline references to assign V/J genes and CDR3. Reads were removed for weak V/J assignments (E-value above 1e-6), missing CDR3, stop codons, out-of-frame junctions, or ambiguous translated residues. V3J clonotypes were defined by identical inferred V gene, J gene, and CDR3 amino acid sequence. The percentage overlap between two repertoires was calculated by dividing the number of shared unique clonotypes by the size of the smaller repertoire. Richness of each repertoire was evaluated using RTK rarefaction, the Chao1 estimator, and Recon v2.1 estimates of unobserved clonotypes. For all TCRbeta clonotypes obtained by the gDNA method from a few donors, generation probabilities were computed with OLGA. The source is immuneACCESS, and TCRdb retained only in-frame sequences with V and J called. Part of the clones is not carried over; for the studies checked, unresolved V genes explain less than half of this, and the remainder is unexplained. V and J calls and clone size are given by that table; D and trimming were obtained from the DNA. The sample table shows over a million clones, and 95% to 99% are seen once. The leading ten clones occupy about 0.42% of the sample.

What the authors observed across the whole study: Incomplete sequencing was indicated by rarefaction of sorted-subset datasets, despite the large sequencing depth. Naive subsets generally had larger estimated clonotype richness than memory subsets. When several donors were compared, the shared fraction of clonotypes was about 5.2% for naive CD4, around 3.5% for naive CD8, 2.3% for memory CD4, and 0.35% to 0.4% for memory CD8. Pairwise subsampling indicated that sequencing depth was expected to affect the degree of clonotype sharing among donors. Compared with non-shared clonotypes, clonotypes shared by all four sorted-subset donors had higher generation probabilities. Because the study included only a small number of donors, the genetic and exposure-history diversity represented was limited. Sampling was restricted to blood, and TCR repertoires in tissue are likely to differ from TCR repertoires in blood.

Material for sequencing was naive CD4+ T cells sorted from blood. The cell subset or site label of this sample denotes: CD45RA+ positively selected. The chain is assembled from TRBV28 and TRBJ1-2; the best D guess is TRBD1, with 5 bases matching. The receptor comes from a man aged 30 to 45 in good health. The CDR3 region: CASSWDGYPYGYTF. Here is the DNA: TGTGCCAGCAGTTGGGACGGATATCCCTATGGCTACACCTTC.